This record covers a single T cell receptor (beta chain). The CDR3 spans 17 residues. The germline V gene has CDR1 MNHNS and CDR2 SASEGT. V was pared by 1 base and J by 4 bases, with 10 bases of the junction left unmatched. The data are from a study of blood T cell repertoires in COVID-19. TCRdb's copy holds only in-frame clones and misses some; the assay was immunoSEQ multiplex PCR. The sample holds approximately 250,000 clones; 86% are singletons and the top ten take about 2%. This rearrangement joins TRBV6-1 to TRBJ1-5; 7 nucleotides align to TRBD1. The source of this sequence is a man younger than 45 with active or convalescent COVID-19. Sequencing was carried out using peripheral blood. CDR3 in amino acids: CASSEVFSPGGNQPQHF. CDR3 in DNA: TGTGCCAGCAGTGAAGTGTTTTCCCCAGGGGGGAATCAGCCCCAGCATTTT.